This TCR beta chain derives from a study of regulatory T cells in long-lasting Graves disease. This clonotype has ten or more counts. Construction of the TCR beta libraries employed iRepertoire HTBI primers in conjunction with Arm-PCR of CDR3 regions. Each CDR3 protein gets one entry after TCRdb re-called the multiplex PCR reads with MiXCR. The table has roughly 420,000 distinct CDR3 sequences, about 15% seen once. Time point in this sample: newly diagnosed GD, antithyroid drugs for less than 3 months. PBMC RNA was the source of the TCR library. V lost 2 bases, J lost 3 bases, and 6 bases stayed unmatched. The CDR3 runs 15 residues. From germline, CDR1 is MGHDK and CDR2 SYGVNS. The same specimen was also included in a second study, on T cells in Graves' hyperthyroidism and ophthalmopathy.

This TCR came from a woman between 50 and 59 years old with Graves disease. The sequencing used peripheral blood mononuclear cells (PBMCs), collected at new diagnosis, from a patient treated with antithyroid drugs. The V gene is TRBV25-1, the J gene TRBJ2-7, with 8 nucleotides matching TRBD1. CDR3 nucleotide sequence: TGTGCCAGCAGTGAAGGTGTCGGACAGGGCTACGAGCAGTACTTC. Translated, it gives CASSEGVGQGYEQYF.